This T cell receptor (beta chain) derives from a study of blood T cell repertoires in COVID-19. The CDR3 extends over 16 amino acids. J was trimmed by 0 bases and V by 2 bases; bases with no gene match: 3. CDR1 SGHNT and CDR2 YYREEE come from the germline V gene (reference sequence). The protocol was immunoSEQ multiplex PCR, while the TCRdb copy is restricted to in-frame clones and leaves out a portion. The sample holds roughly 41,000 clones; 70% to 90% are singletons and the top ten take 10% to 15%. The rearrangement links TRBV5-4 to TRBJ2-3, with TRBD1 matching 10 bases. The sequenced sample consisted of peripheral blood. The clonotype was recovered from a man in his sixties with active COVID-19. CDR3 sequence (DNA): TGTGCCAGCAGCTTCCGGACAGGGGGGAGCACAGATACGCAGTATTTT. Translated: CASSFRTGGSTDTQYF.